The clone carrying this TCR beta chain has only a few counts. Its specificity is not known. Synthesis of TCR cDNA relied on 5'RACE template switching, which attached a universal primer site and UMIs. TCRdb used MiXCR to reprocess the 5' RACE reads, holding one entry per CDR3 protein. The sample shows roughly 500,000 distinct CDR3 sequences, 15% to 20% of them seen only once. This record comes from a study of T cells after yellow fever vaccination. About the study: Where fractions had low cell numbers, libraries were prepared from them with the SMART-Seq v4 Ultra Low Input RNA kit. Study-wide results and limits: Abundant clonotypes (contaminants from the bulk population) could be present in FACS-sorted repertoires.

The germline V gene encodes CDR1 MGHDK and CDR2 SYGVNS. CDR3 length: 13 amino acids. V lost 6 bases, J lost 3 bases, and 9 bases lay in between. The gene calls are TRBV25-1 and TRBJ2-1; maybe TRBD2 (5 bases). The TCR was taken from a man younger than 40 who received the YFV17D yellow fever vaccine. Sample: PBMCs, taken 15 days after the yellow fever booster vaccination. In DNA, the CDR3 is TGTGCCAGCAGAAGTACTAGCTACAATGAGCAGTTCTTC. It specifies CASRSTSYNEQFF.